These 18 T cell receptor beta chains share one sample of origin, sequenced in a study of blood T cell repertoires in COVID-19. Clones were sequenced by immunoSEQ multiplex PCR, and TCRdb holds only the in-frame ones, with some missing. The sample yields roughly 260,000 clones, more than 75% seen once. The specimen was peripheral blood. The origin of the receptors is a man aged 35 to 55 who had recovered from COVID-19.

The V call is TRBV5-1, the J call TRBJ2-6, with D unresolved. Germline V lookup: CDR1 SGHRS, CDR2 YFSETQ. V gave up 4 bases and J gave up 2 bases, with 10 bases separating them. The CDR3 has 15 amino acids. The CDR3 here is CASSLGGAGANVLTF. In DNA form, the CDR3 reads TGCGCCAGCAGCCTGGGCGGAGCTGGGGCCAACGTCCTGACTTTC.

The chain recombines TRBV9 with TRBJ2-1; D is possibly TRBD1 (8 bases). The germline CDR1 and CDR2 sequences are SGDLS and YYNGEE. Trimming removed 6 bases from V and 9 bases from J, with 22 bases in between. The CDR3 is 15 residues long. The CDR3 region is CASTRGAGGRGEQFF. Written as DNA, the CDR3 is TGTGCCAGCACCCGGGGGGCAGGGGGCAGGGGTGAGCAGTTCTTC.

A single count supports this clone. The chain is built from TRBV20-1 and TRBJ2-1; D not certain. Trimming cost V 3 bases and J 1 base, with 10 bases left between them. CDR1 and CDR2 (germline): DFQATT, SNEGSKA (reference sequence). This CDR3 has 14 residues. CDR3 residues: CSASAVRSYNEQFF. DNA for the CDR3: TGCAGTGCTAGTGCGGTCCGATCCTACAATGAGCAGTTCTTC.

Only a few counts were recorded for this clone. The rearrangement links TRBV7-2 to TRBJ2-1; TRBD2 matches 7 bases. CDR1 and CDR2 (germline): SGHTA, FQGNSA. V dropped 3 bases and J dropped 8; count of bases not matched to a gene: 16. The CDR3 loop spans 17 amino acids. The CDR3 sequence is CASSFPTSSSRVHEQFF. CDR3 bases: TGTGCCAGCAGCTTCCCGACTAGCTCCTCCAGGGTGCATGAGCAGTTCTTC. The entire variable domain, with the rest obtained from reference TRBV7-2 and TRBJ2-1, is as follows: GAGVSQSPSNKVTEKGKDVELRCDPISGHTALYWYRQSLGQGLEFLIYFQGNSAPDKSGLPSDRFSAERTGGSVSTLTIQRTQQEDSAVYLCASSFPTSSSRVHEQFFGPGTRLTVL.

The V call is TRBV7-9, the J call TRBJ2-2; tentative D call: TRBD2 (5 bases). CDR3 length: 17 residues. CDR1 and CDR2 from the germline V gene are SEHNR and FQNEAQ (reference sequence). With 6 bases removed from V and 2 bases from J, the gap between germline ends came to 19 bases. This CDR3 is CASSPSRSRTNTGELFF. The DNA for the CDR3 is TGTGCCAGCAGTCCTAGCCGCTCAAGAACTAACACCGGGGAGCTGTTTTTT.

The chain combines TRBV6-6 with TRBJ2-2, with 10 bases matching TRBD2. CDR1 is MNHNY and CDR2 is SVGAGI in the germline V gene (reference sequence). The V segment lost 5 bases and the J segment 0 bases; nucleotides outside the gene matches: 6. The CDR3 covers 17 residues. CDR3 in amino acids: CASSPWTSGSNTGELFF. The CDR3 DNA reads TGTGCCAGCAGTCCCTGGACTAGCGGTTCGAACACCGGGGAGCTGTTTTTT.

The rearrangement joins TRBV4-1 to TRBJ2-4; a possible D gene is TRBD2 (6 bases). Germline CDR1 and CDR2: MGHRA and YSYEKL. CDR3 length: 14 residues. V dropped 0 bases and J dropped 7 bases, with 10 bases sitting between them. This CDR3 is CASSQEIRGNIQYF. The DNA of the CDR3 is TGCGCCAGCAGCCAAGAGATTCGGGGGAACATTCAGTACTTC.

In this sample, this clone turned up a few times. This sequence joins TRBV27 and TRBJ2-7, with TRBD2 matching 11 bases. The CDR3 covers 15 residues. J was trimmed by 1 base and V by 7 bases; bases with no gene match: 6. Germline V gene data show CDR1 as MNHEY and CDR2 as SMNVEV (reference sequence). The CDR3 nucleotides read TGTGCCAGCACTCTCAGGACTAGCGGGTCCTACGAGCAGTACTTC. As protein: CASTLRTSGSYEQYF.

The CDR3 coding sequence is TGTGCCAGCTCACCTGAACAGGGACCCGCTGAAGCTTTCTTT. It specifies CASSPEQGPAEAFF. The chain recombines TRBV18 with TRBJ1-1, with D maybe TRBD1 (6 bases). Germline-derived CDR1 and CDR2 are KGHSH and LQKENI. Deletions cut 3 bases from V and 6 bases from J, with 14 bases between. This CDR3 has 14 amino acids.

J is TRBJ2-7 and V is TRBV2; the match to TRBD2 covers 12 bases. CDR1 is SNHLY, CDR2 FYNNEI, per germline. V gave up 2 bases and J gave up 2 bases; unmatched junction bases: 7. This CDR3 comprises 17 residues. In DNA, the CDR3 is TGTGCCAGCAGTGAATGGGCTAGCGGGAGGGAAGCCTACGAGCAGTACTTC. It encodes CASSEWASGREAYEQYF. Using reference TRBV2 and TRBJ2-7 for the parts outside the CDR3, the full variable domain is EPEVTQTPSHQVTQMGQEVILRCVPISNHLYFYWYRQILGQKVEFLVSFYNNEISEKSEIFDDQFSVERPDGSNFTLKIRSTKLEDSAMYFCASSEWASGREAYEQYFGPGTRLTVT.

This clone has a handful of counts. The V call is TRBV6-2 or TRBV6-3, the J call TRBJ1-2, with D perhaps matching TRBD1 (5 bases). V was cut by 0 bases and J by 5 bases, with 13 bases left in between. The CDR3 extends over 15 amino acids. The germline V gene encodes CDR1 MNHEY and CDR2 SVGEGT. For the CDR3, the DNA is TGTGCCAGCAGTTACTCGCCGCAGGGTGGATATGGCTACACCTTC. Amino acid sequence: CASSYSPQGGYGYTF.

V and J are TRBV5-4 and TRBJ1-2; D ambiguous. Deletions cut 0 bases from V and 4 bases from J, with 10 bases between. The CDR3 has 14 amino acids. Germline CDR1 SGHNT, CDR2 YYREEE (reference sequence). The CDR3 here is CASSLALQFYGYTF. DNA of the CDR3: TGTGCCAGCAGCTTGGCGCTGCAGTTCTATGGCTACACCTTC.

V is TRBV7-6 and J is TRBJ2-7; D is uncertain. This CDR3 is 13 amino acids long. V gave up 5 bases and J gave up 7 bases, with 15 bases separating them. In germline, CDR1 is SGHVS, CDR2 FNYEAQ. CDR3 in amino acids: CASSIYDSGEQYF. The CDR3 coding sequence is TGTGCCAGCAGCATCTACGACTCCGGGGAGCAGTACTTC.

The V call is TRBV5-1, the J call TRBJ2-1; no definite D call. This CDR3 has 13 amino acids. V shed 7 bases and J shed 9 bases, with 17 bases lying between them. Looked up from germline, CDR1 is SGHRS and CDR2 is YFSETQ. For the CDR3, the DNA is TGCGCCAGCGGCCTATTCACAGAGAGTGAGCAGTTCTTC. Residues: CASGLFTESEQFF.

A word on this clone: A read error may explain this, as a much larger clone is one base away. This rearrangement joins TRBV6-6 to TRBJ1-2; 7 nucleotides agree with TRBD1. The junction had 3 bases not matched to a gene; V was cut back by 6 bases and J by 2 bases. CDR3 length: 13 residues. Germline CDR1 is MNHNY and CDR2 is SVGAGI (reference sequence). Here the CDR3 reads CASSRQGNYGYTF. The CDR3, as DNA: TGTGCCAGCAGCCGACAGGGAAACTATGGCTACACCTTC.

The V gene is TRBV7-6, the J gene TRBJ1-4, with D perhaps matching TRBD1 (5 bases). V lost 5 bases and J 6 bases, leaving 16 bases between the germline ends. The V gene's germline CDR1 is SGHVS and CDR2 FNYEAQ. This CDR3 has 15 amino acids. The CDR3 loop reads CASSRWGREDEKLFF. The CDR3 DNA reads TGTGCCAGCAGCAGATGGGGCAGGGAAGATGAAAAACTGTTTTTT.

V usage is TRBV7-6 and J usage is TRBJ2-3; weak D call: TRBD2 (6 bases). Looked up from germline, CDR1 is SGHVS and CDR2 is FNYEAQ. V was clipped by 5 bases and J by 11 bases, with 14 bases between them. The CDR3 is 12 amino acids. The CDR3 sequence: CASSTSPTVQYF. CDR3 nucleotides: TGTGCCAGCAGCACTAGCCCGACCGTGCAGTATTTT.

The rearrangement joins TRBV6-6 to TRBJ1-3; the match to TRBD1 covers 8 bases. The CDR3 has 14 residues. CDR1 and CDR2 from the germline V gene are MNHNY and SVGAGI (reference sequence). J was trimmed by 3 bases and V by 6 bases; bases with no gene match: 4. The CDR3 region is CASSPGTGGNTIYF. The CDR3 DNA is TGTGCCAGCAGCCCCGGGACAGGTGGAAACACCATATATTTT.